A selection of T cell receptor beta chains follows, all from one sample in a study of Graves' ophthalmopathy and Graves' hyperthyroidism. TCRdb ran MiXCR on the multiplex PCR reads and lists one entry per CDR3 protein. The data show some 47,000 distinct CDR3 sequences, 50% seen once. The specimen sequenced was peripheral blood. The receptors here all came from an adult man with Graves' ophthalmopathy. Both conserved end residues are part of each CDR3. A D gene is named only where the DNA matches it firmly. Size is stated for part of the rows, as once, few or many counts, or as a class when the clone is expanded.

v_gene: TRBV10-1
d_gene: NA
abundance: medium-sized
j_gene: TRBJ1-2
CDR3nt: TGCGCCAGCAGTGAGTCCCGACTTAATGGCTACACCTTC
CDR3aa: CASSESRLNGYTF

v_gene: TRBV12-3/TRBV12-4
d_gene: NA
abundance: NA
j_gene: TRBJ2-7
CDR3nt: TGTGCCAGCAGTCCAACGACAGGCGCCTACGAGCAGTACTTC
CDR3aa: CASSPTTGAYEQYF

v_gene: TRBV11-2
d_gene: NA
abundance: NA
j_gene: TRBJ2-1
CDR3nt: TGTGCCAGCAGCTTAGATCGTGGGGTCTACAATGAGCAGTTCTTC
CDR3aa: CASSLDRGVYNEQFF

v_gene: TRBV9
d_gene: TRBD1
abundance: NA
j_gene: TRBJ2-1
CDR3nt: TGTGCCAGCAGCGACCGGGACAGGGACTTC
CDR3aa: CASSDRDRDF

v_gene: TRBV7-3
d_gene: TRBD2
abundance: many
j_gene: TRBJ2-5
CDR3nt: TGTGCCAGCAGCCGACTAGCGGGAGGCCAAGAGACCCAGTACTTC
CDR3aa: CASSRLAGGQETQYF

v_gene: TRBV5-1
d_gene: NA
abundance: NA
j_gene: TRBJ2-7
CDR3nt: TGCGCCAGCAGTCTTACTGTAGATCCCTACGAGCAGTACTTC
CDR3aa: CASSLTVDPYEQYF

v_gene: TRBV2
d_gene: NA
abundance: many
j_gene: TRBJ1-1
CDR3nt: TGTGCCAGCGGTGTGCCAGGGGTCAGGAACACTGAAGCTTTCTTT
CDR3aa: CASGVPGVRNTEAFF

v_gene: TRBV12-3/TRBV12-4
d_gene: NA
abundance: many
j_gene: TRBJ1-2
CDR3nt: TGTGCCAGCAGTCTAATCCGACGAGAATCTGGCTACACCTTC
CDR3aa: CASSLIRRESGYTF

v_gene: TRBV29-1
d_gene: TRBD2
abundance: NA
j_gene: TRBJ2-1
CDR3nt: TGCAGCGTTGAGTCGCGACTAGCGGGAGTGAATGAGCAGTTCTTC
CDR3aa: CSVESRLAGVNEQFF

v_gene: TRBV29-1
d_gene: TRBD1
abundance: NA
j_gene: TRBJ1-6
CDR3nt: TGCAGCGTCAGAGGACAGGGGTGGTCCTATAATTCACCCCTCCACTTT
CDR3aa: CSVRGQGWSYNSPLHF

v_gene: TRBV5-1
d_gene: NA
abundance: NA
j_gene: TRBJ1-3
CDR3nt: NA
CDR3aa: CASSSQQGIGYEQYFGPGTIYF

v_gene: TRBV2
d_gene: NA
abundance: many
j_gene: TRBJ2-5
CDR3nt: TGTGCCAGCAGTGTACTAGCCTCCCAAGAGACCCAGTACTTC
CDR3aa: CASSVLASQETQYF

v_gene: TRBV2
d_gene: TRBD1
abundance: many
j_gene: TRBJ1-5
CDR3nt: TGTGCCAGCAGTCAAGGGGACAGGGGGCTGAGCAATCAGCCCCAGCATTTT
CDR3aa: CASSQGDRGLSNQPQHF

v_gene: TRBV5-4
d_gene: TRBD1
abundance: NA
j_gene: TRBJ1-2
CDR3nt: TGTGCCAGCAGCTTGGACGGACAGGGGAGGGCGCGGGGCTGCACCTTC
CDR3aa: CASSLDGQGRARGCTF

v_gene: TRBV9
d_gene: NA
abundance: NA
j_gene: TRBJ1-2
CDR3nt: TGTGCCAGCAGCGTGACCAGAGCCAACTATGGCTACACCTTC
CDR3aa: CASSVTRANYGYTF

v_gene: TRBV10-3
d_gene: NA
abundance: NA
j_gene: TRBJ2-3
CDR3nt: TGTGCCATCAGCCTAGGGGGGATAGGGGATACGCAGTATTTT
CDR3aa: CAISLGGIGDTQYF

v_gene: TRBV7-9
d_gene: NA
abundance: NA
j_gene: TRBJ1-1
CDR3nt: TGTGCCAGCAGCTTACATGGGGGAGGGACTGAAGCTTTCTTT
CDR3aa: CASSLHGGGTEAFF

v_gene: TRBV6-6
d_gene: NA
abundance: many
j_gene: TRBJ2-7
CDR3nt: TGTGCCAGCAGTCACAGACGGTCCAGGAGTTACGAGCAGTACTTC
CDR3aa: CASSHRRSRSYEQYF

v_gene: TRBV5-1
d_gene: TRBD2
abundance: many
j_gene: TRBJ2-7
CDR3nt: TGCGCCAGCAGCCCTCAGGGGACTAGCGGCTACGAGCAGTACTTC
CDR3aa: CASSPQGTSGYEQYF

v_gene: TRBV20-1
d_gene: NA
abundance: once
j_gene: TRBJ1-1
CDR3nt: TGCCGTGCTATGGTGAACAGTGAAGCTTTCTTT
CDR3aa: CRAMVNSEAFF

v_gene: TRBV19
d_gene: TRBD2
abundance: NA
j_gene: TRBJ2-1
CDR3nt: TGTGCCAGCAGCCAAGTAAGCGGTAGCGGGGGGGCCTCTTGGGGTGAGCAGTTCTTC
CDR3aa: CASSQVSGSGGASWGEQFF

v_gene: TRBV20-1
d_gene: NA
abundance: once
j_gene: TRBJ2-1
CDR3nt: TGCAGTGCTAGACCCCGGGGCGGTGTGAACACCGGGGAGCTGTTCTTC
CDR3aa: CSARPRGGVNTGELFF

v_gene: TRBV6-5
d_gene: NA
abundance: NA
j_gene: TRBJ2-6
CDR3nt: TGTGCCAGCAGTTACGGCGGGGATCCGACCTCTGGGGCCAACGTCCTGACTTTC
CDR3aa: CASSYGGDPTSGANVLTF

v_gene: TRBV4-1
d_gene: NA
abundance: once
j_gene: TRBJ1-2
CDR3nt: TGCGCCAGCAGCCTGGTGGCAGCCTCTTCCTATGGCTACACCTTC
CDR3aa: CASSLVAASSYGYTF

v_gene: TRBV4-1
d_gene: NA
abundance: many
j_gene: TRBJ2-3
CDR3nt: TGCGCCAGCAGCCAAGAGAGGGGCGATACGCAGTATTTT
CDR3aa: CASSQERGDTQYF

v_gene: TRBV10-1
d_gene: TRBD1
abundance: medium-sized
j_gene: TRBJ1-6
CDR3nt: TGCGCCAGCACGTACAGGGGGCGCGGGAATTCACCCCTCCACTTT
CDR3aa: CASTYRGRGNSPLHF

v_gene: TRBV7-2
d_gene: NA
abundance: once
j_gene: TRBJ1-2
CDR3nt: TGTGTCAGCAGCTTAGGGGGTCCGTGGTACACCTTC
CDR3aa: CVSSLGGPWYTF

v_gene: TRBV5-1
d_gene: TRBD2
abundance: many
j_gene: TRBJ2-3
CDR3nt: TGCGCCAGCAGCTTGGCCGAACTAGCGGGGGGGACGGATACGCAGTATTTT
CDR3aa: CASSLAELAGGTDTQYF

v_gene: TRBV25-1
d_gene: NA
abundance: many
j_gene: TRBJ1-1
CDR3nt: TGTGCCAGCAGTGGGTTGGGTCGAAACACTGAAGCTTTCTTT
CDR3aa: CASSGLGRNTEAFF

v_gene: TRBV6-5
d_gene: TRBD1
abundance: NA
j_gene: TRBJ2-1
CDR3nt: TGTGCCAGCAGAACCTCGGGACAGGGGTGGTATGAGCAGTTCTTC
CDR3aa: CASRTSGQGWYEQFF

v_gene: TRBV20-1
d_gene: NA
abundance: NA
j_gene: TRBJ2-1
CDR3nt: TGCAGTGCTAGAGACCGTTATACTCTAAGCTCCTACAGTGAGCAGTTCTTC
CDR3aa: CSARDRYTLSSYSEQFF

v_gene: TRBV5-1
d_gene: NA
abundance: once
j_gene: TRBJ2-6
CDR3nt: TGCACCAGCAGCTTGTTAGGGGATCCTGGGGCCAACGTCCTGACTTTC
CDR3aa: CTSSLLGDPGANVLTF

v_gene: TRBV19
d_gene: TRBD1
abundance: NA
j_gene: TRBJ1-1
CDR3nt: TGTGCCAGTAGTCCAAGCAAATTACAGGGGGTGAACACTGAAGCTTTCTTT
CDR3aa: CASSPSKLQGVNTEAFF

v_gene: TRBV13
d_gene: TRBD2
abundance: NA
j_gene: TRBJ2-7
CDR3nt: TGTGCCAGCAGCTTAGGAGGGGAGGGCTACGAGCAGTACTTC
CDR3aa: CASSLGGEGYEQYF

v_gene: TRBV29-1
d_gene: TRBD1
abundance: medium-sized
j_gene: TRBJ1-2
CDR3nt: TGCAGCGTACAAATACCGGGACAGGGCTATGGCTACACCTTC
CDR3aa: CSVQIPGQGYGYTF

v_gene: TRBV7-9
d_gene: TRBD1
abundance: NA
j_gene: TRBJ2-6
CDR3nt: TGTGCCAGCAGCTTAGCCGGGCAGGGGGCTACACGTGGGGCCGACGTCCTGACTTTC
CDR3aa: CASSLAGQGATRGADVLTF

v_gene: TRBV12-3/TRBV12-4
d_gene: TRBD2
abundance: NA
j_gene: TRBJ2-3
CDR3nt: TGTGCCAGCAGTCCCGGACTAGCGGGACGGCCAGATACGCAGTATTTT
CDR3aa: CASSPGLAGRPDTQYF

v_gene: TRBV20-1
d_gene: NA
abundance: many
j_gene: TRBJ1-2
CDR3nt: TGCAGTGCTAGAGATGACACGGGGTCGAGCTATGGCTACACCTTC
CDR3aa: CSARDDTGSSYGYTF

v_gene: TRBV7-6
d_gene: NA
abundance: NA
j_gene: TRBJ2-2
CDR3nt: TGTGCCAGCAGCTTAGATCAGGGGCTCAGGGAGCTGTTTTTT
CDR3aa: CASSLDQGLRELFF

v_gene: TRBV6-1
d_gene: NA
abundance: NA
j_gene: TRBJ1-1
CDR3nt: TGTGCCAGCCGACGTGTCCCCAGTACTGAAGCTTTCTTT
CDR3aa: CASRRVPSTEAFF

v_gene: TRBV19
d_gene: TRBD1
abundance: NA
j_gene: TRBJ1-5
CDR3nt: TGTGCCAGCTCAGGGGGCTCGAGCAATCAGTCCCAGCATTTT
CDR3aa: CASSGGSSNQSQHF

v_gene: TRBV28
d_gene: NA
abundance: NA
j_gene: TRBJ2-2
CDR3nt: NA
CDR3aa: CASSSGFYEQYFGELFF

v_gene: TRBV7-3
d_gene: TRBD1
abundance: few
j_gene: TRBJ2-7
CDR3nt: TGTGCCAGCAGCGCAGACAGGGGGCGACCCTACGAGCAGTACTTC
CDR3aa: CASSADRGRPYEQYF

v_gene: TRBV11-2
d_gene: NA
abundance: many
j_gene: TRBJ2-7
CDR3nt: TGTGCCAGCAGCTTAGATCGGATCTCCTACGAGCAGTACTTC
CDR3aa: CASSLDRISYEQYF

v_gene: TRBV20-1
d_gene: TRBD1
abundance: NA
j_gene: TRBJ1-1
CDR3nt: TGCAGTGCGACTCTACAGGGGAGGGATCGTGAAGCTTTCTTC
CDR3aa: CSATLQGRDREAFF

v_gene: TRBV20-1
d_gene: TRBD2
abundance: many
j_gene: TRBJ2-7
CDR3nt: TGCAGTGCCCGTAGCGGGAGGGATTTGTACGAGCAGTACTTC
CDR3aa: CSARSGRDLYEQYF